The 2 T cell receptor beta chains below were found in one sample sequenced in a study of response to subunit inactivated influenza vaccine. TCRdb re-derived calls from the RT-PCR reads in MiXCR, one entry per CDR3 protein. The profile shows roughly 500,000 distinct CDR3 sequences, about 25% of them singletons. This specimen consisted of CD4+ T cells sorted from PBMCs, obtained roughly 5 days after vaccination. These TCRs come from a man in his fifties who received an inactivated influenza vaccine.

The gene calls are TRBV12-3 or TRBV12-4 and TRBJ1-4; 9 nucleotides align to TRBD1. The ends lost 5 bases at V and 8 bases at J; junction bases unmatched: 15. The CDR3 runs 17 residues. The CDR3 nucleotides are TGTGCCAGCAGTCCTAGTAGCGGACAGGGGTTCTGGGAAAAACTGTTTTTT. It is translated as CASSPSSGQGFWEKLFF.

This chain uses TRBV7-2 with TRBJ2-7, with unresolved D. The CDR3 is made up of 17 amino acids. V gave up 1 base and J gave up 3 bases, with 19 bases separating them. Germline V gene sequence: CDR1 SGHTA, CDR2 FQGNSA. CDR3: CASSLGSYQRALYEQYF. CDR3 DNA: TGTGCCAGCAGCTTAGGGTCTTACCAGAGAGCTCTCTACGAGCAGTACTTC.